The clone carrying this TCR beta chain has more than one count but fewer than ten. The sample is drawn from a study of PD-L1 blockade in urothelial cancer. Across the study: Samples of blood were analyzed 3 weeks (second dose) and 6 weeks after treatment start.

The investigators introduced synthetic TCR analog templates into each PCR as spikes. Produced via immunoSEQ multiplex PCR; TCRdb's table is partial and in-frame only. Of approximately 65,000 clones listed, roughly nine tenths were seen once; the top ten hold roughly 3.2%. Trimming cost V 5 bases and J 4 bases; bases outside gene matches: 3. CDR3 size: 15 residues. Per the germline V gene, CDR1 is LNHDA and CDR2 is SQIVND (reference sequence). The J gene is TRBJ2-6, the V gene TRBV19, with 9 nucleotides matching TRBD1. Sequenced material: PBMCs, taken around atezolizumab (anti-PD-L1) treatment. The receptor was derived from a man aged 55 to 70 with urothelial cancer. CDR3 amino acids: CASSWDRAGANVLTF. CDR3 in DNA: TGTGCCAGTAGTTGGGACAGGGCCGGGGCCAACGTCCTGACTTTC.